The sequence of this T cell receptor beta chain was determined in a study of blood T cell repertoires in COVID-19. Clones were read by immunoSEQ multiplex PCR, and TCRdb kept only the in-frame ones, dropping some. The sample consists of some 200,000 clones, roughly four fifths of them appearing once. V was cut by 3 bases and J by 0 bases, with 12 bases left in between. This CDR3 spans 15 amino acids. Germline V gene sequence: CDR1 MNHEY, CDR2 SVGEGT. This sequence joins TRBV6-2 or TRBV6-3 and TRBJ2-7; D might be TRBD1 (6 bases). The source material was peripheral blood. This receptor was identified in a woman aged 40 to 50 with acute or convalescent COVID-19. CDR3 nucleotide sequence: TGTGCCAGCAGTTATTATCAGGGGCCCTCCTACGAGCAGTACTTC. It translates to CASSYYQGPSYEQYF.